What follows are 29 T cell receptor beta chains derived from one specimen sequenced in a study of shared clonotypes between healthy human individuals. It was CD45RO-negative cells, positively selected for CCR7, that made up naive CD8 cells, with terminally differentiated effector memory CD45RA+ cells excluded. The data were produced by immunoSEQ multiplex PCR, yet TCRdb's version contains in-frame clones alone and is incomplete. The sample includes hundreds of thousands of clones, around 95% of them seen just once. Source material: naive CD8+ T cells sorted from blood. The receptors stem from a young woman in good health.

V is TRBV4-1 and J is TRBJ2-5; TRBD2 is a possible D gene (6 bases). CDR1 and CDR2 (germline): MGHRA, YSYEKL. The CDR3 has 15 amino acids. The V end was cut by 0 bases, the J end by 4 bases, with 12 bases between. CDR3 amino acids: CASSQDDGGRETQYF. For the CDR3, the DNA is TGCGCCAGCAGCCAAGACGACGGGGGACGAGAGACCCAGTACTTC.

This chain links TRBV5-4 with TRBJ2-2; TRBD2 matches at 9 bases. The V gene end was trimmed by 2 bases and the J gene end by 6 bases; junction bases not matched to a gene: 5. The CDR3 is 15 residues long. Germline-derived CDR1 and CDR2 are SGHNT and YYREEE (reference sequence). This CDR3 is CASSLAGGTSGELFF. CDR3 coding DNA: TGTGCCAGCAGCTTAGCGGGGGGTACCTCCGGGGAGCTGTTTTTT.

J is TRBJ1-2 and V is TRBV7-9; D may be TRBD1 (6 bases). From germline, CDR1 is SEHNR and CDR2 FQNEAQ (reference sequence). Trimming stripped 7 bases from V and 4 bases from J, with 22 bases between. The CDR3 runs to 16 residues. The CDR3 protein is CASTLTPTGGVYGYTF. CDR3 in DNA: TGTGCCAGCACCCTGACCCCGACAGGAGGTGTCTATGGCTACACCTTC.

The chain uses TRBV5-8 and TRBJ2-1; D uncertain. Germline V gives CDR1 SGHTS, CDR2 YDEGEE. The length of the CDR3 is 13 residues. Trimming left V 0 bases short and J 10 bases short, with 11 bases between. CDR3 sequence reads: CASSLAGLGEQFF. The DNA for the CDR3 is TGTGCCAGCAGCTTGGCCGGGTTGGGAGAGCAGTTCTTC.

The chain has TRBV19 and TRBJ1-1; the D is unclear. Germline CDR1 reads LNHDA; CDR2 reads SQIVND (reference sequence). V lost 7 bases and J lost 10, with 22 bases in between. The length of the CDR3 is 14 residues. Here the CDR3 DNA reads TGTGCCAGTACTGATAGCCCCACTCAAAGGGTAGCTTTCTTT. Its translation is CASTDSPTQRVAFF.

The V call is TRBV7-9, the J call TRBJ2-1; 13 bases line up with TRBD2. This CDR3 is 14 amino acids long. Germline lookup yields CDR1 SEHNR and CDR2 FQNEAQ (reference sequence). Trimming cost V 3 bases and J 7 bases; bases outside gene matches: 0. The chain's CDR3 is CASSLTSGRNEQFF. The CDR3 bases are TGTGCCAGCAGCTTGACTAGCGGGAGGAATGAGCAGTTCTTC.

The CDR3 reads CASSWGGANYGYTF. Written as DNA, the CDR3 is TGTGCCAGCAGCTGGGGCGGGGCCAACTATGGCTACACCTTC. V and J are TRBV5-4 and TRBJ1-2, with a tentative D call TRBD1 (5 bases). Germline V gives CDR1 SGHNT, CDR2 YYREEE (reference sequence). Trimming shortened V by 3 bases and J by 2 bases, and 11 bases separated the two germline ends. The CDR3 is 14 residues long.

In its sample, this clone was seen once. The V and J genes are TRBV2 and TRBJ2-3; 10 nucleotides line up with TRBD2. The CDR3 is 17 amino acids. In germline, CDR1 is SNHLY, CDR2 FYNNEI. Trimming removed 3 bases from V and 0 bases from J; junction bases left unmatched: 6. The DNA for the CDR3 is TGTGCCAGCAGTGACGGGCTAGCGGGGGCTAGCACAGATACGCAGTATTTT. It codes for CASSDGLAGASTDTQYF.

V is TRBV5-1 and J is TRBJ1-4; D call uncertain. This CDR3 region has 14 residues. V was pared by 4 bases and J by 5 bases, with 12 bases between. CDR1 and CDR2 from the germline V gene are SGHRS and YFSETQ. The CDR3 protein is CASSPRSPNEKLFF. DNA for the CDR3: TGCGCCAGCAGCCCACGAAGTCCGAATGAAAAACTGTTTTTT.

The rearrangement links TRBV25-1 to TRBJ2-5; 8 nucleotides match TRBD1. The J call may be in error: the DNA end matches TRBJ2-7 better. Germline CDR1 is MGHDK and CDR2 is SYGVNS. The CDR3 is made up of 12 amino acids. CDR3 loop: CASGQVIYEQYF. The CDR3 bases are TGTGCCTCGGGACAGGTGATCTACGAGCAGTACTTC.

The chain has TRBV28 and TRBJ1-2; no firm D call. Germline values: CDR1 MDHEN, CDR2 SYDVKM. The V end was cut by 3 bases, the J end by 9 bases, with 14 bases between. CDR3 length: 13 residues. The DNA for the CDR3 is TGTGCCAGCAGTTTTACCATGGGTGAGAGCTACACCTTC. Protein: CASSFTMGESYTF.

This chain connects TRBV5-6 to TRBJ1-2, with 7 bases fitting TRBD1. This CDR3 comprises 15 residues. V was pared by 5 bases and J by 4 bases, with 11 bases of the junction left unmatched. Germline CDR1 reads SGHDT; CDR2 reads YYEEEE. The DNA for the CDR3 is TGTGCCAGCAGATTCGGACAGGCTGAGGGCTATGGCTACACCTTC. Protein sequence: CASRFGQAEGYGYTF.

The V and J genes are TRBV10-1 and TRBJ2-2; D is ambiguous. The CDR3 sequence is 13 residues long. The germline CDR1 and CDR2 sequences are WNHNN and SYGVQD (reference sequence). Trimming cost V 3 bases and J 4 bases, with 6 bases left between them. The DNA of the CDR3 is TGCGCCAGCAGTGAATTCTTCACCGGGGAGCTGTTTTTT. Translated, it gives CASSEFFTGELFF.

The CDR3 DNA reads as TGTGCCAGCAGTTCAAAGCCTACAGGGGACGAGCAGTACTTC. It translates to CASSSKPTGDEQYF. J is TRBJ2-7 and V is TRBV27; TRBD1 matches at 7 bases. The V gene end was trimmed by 4 bases and the J gene end by 5 bases; junction bases not matched to a gene: 8. Germline V CDR1 and CDR2: MNHEY, SMNVEV (reference sequence). The CDR3 length is 14 residues.

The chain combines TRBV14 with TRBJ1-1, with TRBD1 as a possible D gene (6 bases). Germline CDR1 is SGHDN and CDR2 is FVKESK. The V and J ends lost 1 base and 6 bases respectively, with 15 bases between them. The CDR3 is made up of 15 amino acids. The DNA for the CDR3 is TGTGCCAGCAGCCAAGGAGCCCGGGGGGCCCCTGAAGCTTTCTTT. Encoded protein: CASSQGARGAPEAFF.

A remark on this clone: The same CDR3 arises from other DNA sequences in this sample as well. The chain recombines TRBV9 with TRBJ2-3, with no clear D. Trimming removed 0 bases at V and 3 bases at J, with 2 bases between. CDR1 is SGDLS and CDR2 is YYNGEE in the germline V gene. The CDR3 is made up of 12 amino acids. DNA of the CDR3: TGTGCCAGCAGCGTAGTAACAGATACGCAGTATTTT. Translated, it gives CASSVVTDTQYF.

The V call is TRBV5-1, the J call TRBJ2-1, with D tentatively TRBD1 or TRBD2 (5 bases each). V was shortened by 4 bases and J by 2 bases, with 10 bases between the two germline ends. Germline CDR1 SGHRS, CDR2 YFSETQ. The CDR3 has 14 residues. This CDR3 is CASSGGPAYNEQFF. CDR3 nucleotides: TGCGCCAGCAGCGGGGGACCCGCCTACAATGAGCAGTTCTTC.

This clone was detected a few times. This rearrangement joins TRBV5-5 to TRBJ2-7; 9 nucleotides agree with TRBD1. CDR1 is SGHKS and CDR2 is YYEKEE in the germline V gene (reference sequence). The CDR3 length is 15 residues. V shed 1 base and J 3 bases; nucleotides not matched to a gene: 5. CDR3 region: CASSLSGTGYYEQYF. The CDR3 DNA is TGTGCCAGCAGCTTGAGTGGGACAGGGTACTACGAGCAGTACTTC.

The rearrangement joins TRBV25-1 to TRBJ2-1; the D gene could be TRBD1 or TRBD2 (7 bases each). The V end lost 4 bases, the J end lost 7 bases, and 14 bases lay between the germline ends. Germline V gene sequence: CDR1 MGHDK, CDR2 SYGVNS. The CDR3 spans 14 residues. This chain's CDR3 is CASSGQGLPNEQFF. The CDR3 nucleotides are TGTGCCAGCAGTGGACAGGGACTACCGAATGAGCAGTTCTTC.

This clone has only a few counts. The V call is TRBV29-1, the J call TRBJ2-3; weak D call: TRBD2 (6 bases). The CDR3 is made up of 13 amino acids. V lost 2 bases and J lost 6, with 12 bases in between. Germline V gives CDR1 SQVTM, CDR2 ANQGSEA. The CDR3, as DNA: TGCAGCGTTGAATATGAAGCGGGCGATACGCAGTATTTT. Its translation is CSVEYEAGDTQYF.

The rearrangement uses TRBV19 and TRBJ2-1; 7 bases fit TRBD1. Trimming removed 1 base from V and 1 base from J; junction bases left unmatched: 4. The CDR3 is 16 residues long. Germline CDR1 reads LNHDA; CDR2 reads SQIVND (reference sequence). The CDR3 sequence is CASSIVAGGSYNEQFF. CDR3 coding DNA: TGTGCCAGTAGTATAGTGGCAGGGGGTTCCTACAATGAGCAGTTCTTC.

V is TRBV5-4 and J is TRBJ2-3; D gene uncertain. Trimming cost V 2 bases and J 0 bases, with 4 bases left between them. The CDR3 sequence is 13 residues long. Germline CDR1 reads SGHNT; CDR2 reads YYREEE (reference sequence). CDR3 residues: CASSFESTDTQYF. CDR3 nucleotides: TGTGCCAGCAGCTTTGAGAGCACAGATACGCAGTATTTT.

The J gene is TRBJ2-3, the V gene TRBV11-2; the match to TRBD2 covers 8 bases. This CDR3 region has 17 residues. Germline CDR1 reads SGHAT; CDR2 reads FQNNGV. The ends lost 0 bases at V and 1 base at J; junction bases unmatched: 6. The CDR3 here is CASSLDPAGEGTDTQYF. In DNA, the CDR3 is TGTGCCAGCAGCTTAGACCCAGCGGGAGAGGGCACAGATACGCAGTATTTT.

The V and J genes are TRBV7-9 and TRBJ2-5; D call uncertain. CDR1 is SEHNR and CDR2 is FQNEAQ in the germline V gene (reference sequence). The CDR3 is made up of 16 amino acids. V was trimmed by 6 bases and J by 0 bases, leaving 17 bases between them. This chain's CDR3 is CASRRGRPTYQETQYF. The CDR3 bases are TGTGCCAGCAGGCGTGGGCGGCCCACATACCAAGAGACCCAGTACTTC.

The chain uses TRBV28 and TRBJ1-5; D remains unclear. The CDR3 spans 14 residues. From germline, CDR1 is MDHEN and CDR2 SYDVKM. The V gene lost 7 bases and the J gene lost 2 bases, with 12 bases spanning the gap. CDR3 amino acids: CASNEFLGNQPQHF. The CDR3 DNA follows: TGTGCCAGCAACGAATTTTTGGGCAATCAGCCCCAGCATTTT.

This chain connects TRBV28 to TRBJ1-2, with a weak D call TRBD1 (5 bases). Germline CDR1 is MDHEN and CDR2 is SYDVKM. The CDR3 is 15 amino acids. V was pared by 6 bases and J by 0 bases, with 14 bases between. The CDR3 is CASRPRDVANYGYTF. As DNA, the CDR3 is TGTGCCAGCAGACCTAGGGACGTAGCTAACTATGGCTACACCTTC.

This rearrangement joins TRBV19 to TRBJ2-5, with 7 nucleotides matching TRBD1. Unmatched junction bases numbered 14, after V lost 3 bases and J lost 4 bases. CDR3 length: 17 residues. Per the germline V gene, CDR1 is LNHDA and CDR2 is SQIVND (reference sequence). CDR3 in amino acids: CASSIRIQTGLLETQYF. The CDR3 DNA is TGTGCCAGTAGTATTCGTATTCAGACAGGGTTGTTAGAGACCCAGTACTTC.

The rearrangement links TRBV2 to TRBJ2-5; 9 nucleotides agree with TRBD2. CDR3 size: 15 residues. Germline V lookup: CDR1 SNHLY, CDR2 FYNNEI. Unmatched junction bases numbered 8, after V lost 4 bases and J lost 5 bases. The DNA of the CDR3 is TGTGCCAGCAGTGCGGCTAGCGGGATGGATGAGACCCAGTACTTC. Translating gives CASSAASGMDETQYF.

The CDR3 protein is CASSWEDRENTEAFF. CDR3 DNA sequence: TGTGCCAGCAGCTGGGAGGACAGAGAGAACACTGAAGCTTTCTTT. This rearrangement joins TRBV28 to TRBJ1-1; maybe TRBD1 (6 bases). The germline V gene encodes CDR1 MDHEN and CDR2 SYDVKM. The ends were cut back, 6 bases at V and 1 base at J, with 15 bases in the middle. The CDR3 is 15 residues long.